Included here is one TCR beta chain sequence, with context. No antigen is known for it. Sorted-subset replicate PCRs used about 200 ng DNA, around 31,000 T cell genomes. In the authors' methods: For the immunoSEQ data, sequences were junction-only without quality scores, so filtering differed. The table came from immunoSEQ multiplex PCR; TCRdb's copy has only in-frame clones and leaves some out. V, J and clone size derive from that table, while D and trimming were established from the DNA sequence. Of hundreds of thousands of clones in the sample, approximately 79% were seen once. Per the germline V gene, CDR1 is SGHRS and CDR2 is YFSETQ. This CDR3 spans 14 amino acids. V was clipped by 1 base and J by 1 base, with 7 bases between them. This entry comes from a study of shared clonotypes between healthy human individuals. The overall study: CD8 memory received one plate per donor, CD8 naive two, CD4 memory three and CD4 naive three. Study conclusions and caveats: Across a handful of donors, naive CD4 shared 5% to 6%, naive CD8 about 3.2%, memory CD4 about 2.5%, memory CD8 0.4% to 0.5%.

The chain employs TRBV5-1 and TRBJ2-3; the D gene could be TRBD1 or TRBD2 (5 bases each). This TCR was sampled from a woman younger than 45 in good health. Specimen: memory CD4+ T cells sorted from blood. Subset defined: CD45RA-negative fraction. This chain's CDR3 is CASSLPGRTDTQYF. For the CDR3, the DNA is TGCGCCAGCAGCTTGCCGGGGCGCACAGATACGCAGTATTTT.